There are a few counts of the clone carrying this T cell receptor (beta chain). These data are taken from a study of shared T cell receptors in the human thymus. Method: immunoSEQ multiplex PCR; TCRdb's copy keeps in-frame clones and lacks some. The sample shows around 730,000 clones, approximately 85% of them seen only once. Another study also made use of these data, one on human thymus T cells. This second study notes: Resections that were taken during corrective heart surgery supplied the thymus tissue. What related research reported was that thymic repertoires overlapped highly among unrelated individuals.

This clonotype originated in a girl under two years old with a congenital heart defect. Sequenced input: thymocytes.

The CDR3 coding sequence is TGTGCCAGCAGTCCCGGACGGGAGATGTCGGGTGGCTACACCTTC. It translates to CASSPGREMSGGYTF. V gene TRBV27 combines with J gene TRBJ1-2, with no clear D. This CDR3 comprises 15 residues. Germline loops: CDR1 MNHEY, CDR2 SMNVEV (reference sequence). Trimming left V 5 bases short and J 7 bases short, with 20 bases between.